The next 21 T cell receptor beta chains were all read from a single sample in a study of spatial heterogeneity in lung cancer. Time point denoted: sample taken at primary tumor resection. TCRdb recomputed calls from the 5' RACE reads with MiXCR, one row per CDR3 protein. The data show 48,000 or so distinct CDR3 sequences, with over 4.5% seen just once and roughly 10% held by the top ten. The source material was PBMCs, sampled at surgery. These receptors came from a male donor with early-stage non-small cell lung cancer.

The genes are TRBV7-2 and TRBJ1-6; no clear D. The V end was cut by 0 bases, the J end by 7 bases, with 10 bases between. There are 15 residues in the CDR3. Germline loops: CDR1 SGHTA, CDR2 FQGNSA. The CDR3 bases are TGTGCCAGCAGCTTAGCCGTGGATCCCAATTCACCCCTCCACTTT. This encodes CASSLAVDPNSPLHF.

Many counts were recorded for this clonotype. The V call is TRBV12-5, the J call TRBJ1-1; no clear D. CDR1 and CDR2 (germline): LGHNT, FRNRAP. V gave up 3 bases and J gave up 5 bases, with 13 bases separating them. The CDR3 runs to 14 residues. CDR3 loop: CASGLGRELTEAFF. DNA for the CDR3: TGTGCTAGTGGTTTAGGACGGGAGTTGACTGAAGCTTTCTTT.

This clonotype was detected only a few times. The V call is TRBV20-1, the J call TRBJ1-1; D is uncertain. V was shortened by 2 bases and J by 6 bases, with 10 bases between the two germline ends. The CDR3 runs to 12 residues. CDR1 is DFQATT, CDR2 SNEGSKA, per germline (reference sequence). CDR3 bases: TGCAGTGCTAGATTGGGTACCGCTGAAGCTTTCTTT. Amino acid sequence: CSARLGTAEAFF.

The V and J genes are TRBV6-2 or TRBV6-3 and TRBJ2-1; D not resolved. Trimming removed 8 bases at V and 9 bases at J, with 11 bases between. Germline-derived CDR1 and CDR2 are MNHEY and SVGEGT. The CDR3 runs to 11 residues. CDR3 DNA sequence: TGTGCCAGCTTACGGCTCGGTGAGCAGTTCTTC. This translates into CASLRLGEQFF.

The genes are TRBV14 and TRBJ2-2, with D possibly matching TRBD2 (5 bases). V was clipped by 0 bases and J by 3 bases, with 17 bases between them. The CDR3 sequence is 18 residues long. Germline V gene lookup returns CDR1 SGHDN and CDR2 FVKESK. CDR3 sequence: CASSQDRLSLADTGELFF. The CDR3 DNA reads TGTGCCAGCAGCCAAGATCGGCTTAGCCTAGCAGACACCGGGGAGCTGTTTTTT.

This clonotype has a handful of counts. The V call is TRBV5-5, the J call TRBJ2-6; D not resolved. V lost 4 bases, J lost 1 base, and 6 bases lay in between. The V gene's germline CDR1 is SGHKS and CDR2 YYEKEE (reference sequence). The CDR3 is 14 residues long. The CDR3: CASSRVSGANVLTF. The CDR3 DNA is TGTGCCAGCAGCCGGGTGTCTGGGGCCAACGTCCTGACTTTC.

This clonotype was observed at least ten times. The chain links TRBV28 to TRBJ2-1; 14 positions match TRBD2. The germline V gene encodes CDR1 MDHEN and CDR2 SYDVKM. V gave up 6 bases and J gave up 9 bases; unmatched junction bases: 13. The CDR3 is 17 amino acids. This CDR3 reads CASSSTLTSGRDSEQFF. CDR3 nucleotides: TGTGCCAGCAGCTCTACGCTGACTAGCGGGAGGGATAGTGAGCAGTTCTTC. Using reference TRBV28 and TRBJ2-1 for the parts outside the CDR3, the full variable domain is DVKVTQSSRYLVKRTGEKVFLECVQDMDHENMFWYRQDPGLGLRLIYFSYDVKMKEKGDIPEGYSVSREKKERFSLILESASTNQTSMYLCASSSTLTSGRDSEQFFGPGTRLTVL.

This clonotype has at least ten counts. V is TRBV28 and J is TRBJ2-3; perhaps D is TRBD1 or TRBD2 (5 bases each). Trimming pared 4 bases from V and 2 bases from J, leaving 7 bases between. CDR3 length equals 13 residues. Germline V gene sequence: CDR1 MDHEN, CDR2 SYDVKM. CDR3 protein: CASSSGTTDTQYF. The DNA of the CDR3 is TGTGCCAGCAGTTCCGGGACCACAGATACGCAGTATTTT.

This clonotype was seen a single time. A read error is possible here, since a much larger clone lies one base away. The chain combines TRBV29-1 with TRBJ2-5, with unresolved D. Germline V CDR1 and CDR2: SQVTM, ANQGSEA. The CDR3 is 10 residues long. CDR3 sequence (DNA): TGCAGCGTTGCCCAAGAGACCCAGAACTTC. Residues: CSVAQETQNF.

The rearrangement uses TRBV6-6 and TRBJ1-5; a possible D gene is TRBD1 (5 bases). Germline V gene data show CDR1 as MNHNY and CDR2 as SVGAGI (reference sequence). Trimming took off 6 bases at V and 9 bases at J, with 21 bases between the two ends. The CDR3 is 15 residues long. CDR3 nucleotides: TGTGCCAGCAGCCAACCACCGGGACGGAATATGCCCCAGCATTTT. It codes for CASSQPPGRNMPQHF.

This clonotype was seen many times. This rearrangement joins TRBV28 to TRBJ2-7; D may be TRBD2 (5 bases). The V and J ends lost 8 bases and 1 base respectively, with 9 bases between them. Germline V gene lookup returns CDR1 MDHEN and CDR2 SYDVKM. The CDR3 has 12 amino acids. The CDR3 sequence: CASEGMSYEQYF. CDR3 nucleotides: TGTGCCAGCGAGGGAATGTCCTACGAGCAGTACTTC.

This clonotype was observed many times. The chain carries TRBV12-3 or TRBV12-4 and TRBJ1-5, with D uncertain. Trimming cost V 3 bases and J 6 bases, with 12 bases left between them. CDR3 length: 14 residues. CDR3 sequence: CASSLGAKGQPQHF. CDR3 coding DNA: TGTGCCAGCAGTTTGGGTGCTAAGGGTCAGCCCCAGCATTTT.

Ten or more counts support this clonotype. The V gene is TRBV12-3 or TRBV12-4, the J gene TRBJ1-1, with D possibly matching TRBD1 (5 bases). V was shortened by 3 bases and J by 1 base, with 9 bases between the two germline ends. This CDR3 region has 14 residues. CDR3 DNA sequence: TGTGCCAGCAGTTTGCAGGGACCGAACACTGAAGCTTTCTTT. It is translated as CASSLQGPNTEAFF.

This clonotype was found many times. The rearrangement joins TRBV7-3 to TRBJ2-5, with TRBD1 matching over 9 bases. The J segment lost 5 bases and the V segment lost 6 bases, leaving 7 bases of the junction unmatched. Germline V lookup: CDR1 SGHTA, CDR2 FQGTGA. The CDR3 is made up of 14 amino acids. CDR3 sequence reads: CASRSGTGSETQYF. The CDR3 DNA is TGTGCCAGCAGGTCAGGGACAGGGAGTGAGACCCAGTACTTC. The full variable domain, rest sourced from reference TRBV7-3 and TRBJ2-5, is GAGVSQTPSNKVTEKGKYVELRCDPISGHTALYWYRQSLGQGPEFLIYFQGTGAADDSGLPNDRFFAVRPEGSVSTLKIQRTERGDSAVYLCASRSGTGSETQYFGPGTRLLVL.

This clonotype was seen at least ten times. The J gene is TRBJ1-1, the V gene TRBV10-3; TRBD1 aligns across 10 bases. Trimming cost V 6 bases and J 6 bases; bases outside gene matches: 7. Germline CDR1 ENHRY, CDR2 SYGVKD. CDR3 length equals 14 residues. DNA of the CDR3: TGTGCCATCAGGGGGGACAGGGGCCTCCCTGAAGCTTTCTTT. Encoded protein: CAIRGDRGLPEAFF.

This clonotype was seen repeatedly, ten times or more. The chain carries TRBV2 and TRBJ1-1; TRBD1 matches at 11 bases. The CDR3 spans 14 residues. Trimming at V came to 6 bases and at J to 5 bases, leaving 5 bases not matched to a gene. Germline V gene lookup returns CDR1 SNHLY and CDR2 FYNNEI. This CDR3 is CASRPGQGATEAFF. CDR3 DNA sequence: TGTGCCAGCAGACCAGGACAGGGGGCGACTGAAGCTTTCTTT.

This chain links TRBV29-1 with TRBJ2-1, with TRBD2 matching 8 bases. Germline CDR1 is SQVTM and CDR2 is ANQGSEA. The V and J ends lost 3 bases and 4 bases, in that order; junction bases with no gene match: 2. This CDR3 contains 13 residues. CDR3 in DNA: TGCAGCGTTGATACTAGCGGATACAATGAGCAGTTCTTC. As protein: CSVDTSGYNEQFF.

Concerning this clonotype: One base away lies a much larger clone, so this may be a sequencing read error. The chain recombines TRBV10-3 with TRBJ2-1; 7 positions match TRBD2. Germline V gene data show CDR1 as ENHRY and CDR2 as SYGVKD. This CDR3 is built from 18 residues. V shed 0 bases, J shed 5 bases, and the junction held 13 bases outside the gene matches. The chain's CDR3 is CAISESIRASGSDNEQFF. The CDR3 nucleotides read TGTGCCATCAGTGAGTCGATCAGGGCTAGCGGATCCGACAATGAGCAGTTCTTC.

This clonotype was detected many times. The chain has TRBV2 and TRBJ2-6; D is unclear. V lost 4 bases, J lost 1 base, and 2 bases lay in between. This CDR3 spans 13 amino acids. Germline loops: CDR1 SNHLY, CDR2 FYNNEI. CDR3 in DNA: TGTGCCAGCAGTGTTTCTGGGGCCAACGTCCTGACTTTC. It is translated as CASSVSGANVLTF.

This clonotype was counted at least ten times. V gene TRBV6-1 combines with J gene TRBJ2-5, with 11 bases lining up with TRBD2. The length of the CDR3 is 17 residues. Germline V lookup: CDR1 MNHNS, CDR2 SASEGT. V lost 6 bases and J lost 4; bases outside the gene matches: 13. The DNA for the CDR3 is TGTGCCAGCAGAAAGACTCGAGCTAGCGGGAGGTCAGAGACCCAGTACTTC. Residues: CASRKTRASGRSETQYF.

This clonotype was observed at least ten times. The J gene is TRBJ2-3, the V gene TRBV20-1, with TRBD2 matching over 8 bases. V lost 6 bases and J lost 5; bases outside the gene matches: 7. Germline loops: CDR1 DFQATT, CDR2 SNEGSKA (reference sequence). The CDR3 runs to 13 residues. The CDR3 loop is CSAPGGGGDTQYF. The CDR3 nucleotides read TGCAGTGCCCCCGGGGGGGGCGGAGATACGCAGTATTTT.